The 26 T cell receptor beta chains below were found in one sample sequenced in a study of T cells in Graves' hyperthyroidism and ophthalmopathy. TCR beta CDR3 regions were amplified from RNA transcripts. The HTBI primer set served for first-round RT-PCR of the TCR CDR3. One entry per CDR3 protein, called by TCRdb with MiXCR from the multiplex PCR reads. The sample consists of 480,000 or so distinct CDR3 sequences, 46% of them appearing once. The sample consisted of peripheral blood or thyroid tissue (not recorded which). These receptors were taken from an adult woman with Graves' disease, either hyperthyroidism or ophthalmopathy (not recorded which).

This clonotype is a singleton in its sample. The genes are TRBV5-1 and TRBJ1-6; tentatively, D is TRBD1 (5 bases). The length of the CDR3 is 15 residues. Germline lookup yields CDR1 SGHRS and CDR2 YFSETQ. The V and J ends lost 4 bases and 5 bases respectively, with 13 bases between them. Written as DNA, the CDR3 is TGCGCCAGCAGCGCCGACAGCCCTAATAATTCACCCCTCCACTTT. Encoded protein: CASSADSPNNSPLHF.

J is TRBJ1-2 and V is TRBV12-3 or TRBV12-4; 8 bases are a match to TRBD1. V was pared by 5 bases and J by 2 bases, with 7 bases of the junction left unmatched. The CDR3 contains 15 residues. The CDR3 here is CASSLTGDRNYGYTF. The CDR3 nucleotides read TGTGCCAGCAGTCTGACAGGGGACAGAAACTATGGCTACACCTTC.

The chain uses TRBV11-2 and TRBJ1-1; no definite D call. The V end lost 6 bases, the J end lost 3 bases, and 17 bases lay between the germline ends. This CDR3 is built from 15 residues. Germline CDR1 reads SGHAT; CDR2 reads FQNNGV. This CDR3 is CASRSRFLAHTEAFF. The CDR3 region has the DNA TGTGCCAGCAGGAGTAGGTTCCTGGCCCACACTGAAGCTTTCTTT.

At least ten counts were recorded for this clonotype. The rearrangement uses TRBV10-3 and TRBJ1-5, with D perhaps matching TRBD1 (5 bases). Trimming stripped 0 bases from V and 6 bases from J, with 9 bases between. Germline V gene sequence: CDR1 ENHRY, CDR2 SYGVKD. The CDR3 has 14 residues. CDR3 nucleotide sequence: TGTGCCATCAGTGAGTCGGGGGGGTTTCAGCCCCAGCATTTT. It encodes CAISESGGFQPQHF.

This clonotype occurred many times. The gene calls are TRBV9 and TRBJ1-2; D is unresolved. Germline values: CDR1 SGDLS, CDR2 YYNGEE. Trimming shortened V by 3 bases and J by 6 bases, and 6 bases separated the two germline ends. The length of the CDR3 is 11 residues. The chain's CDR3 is CASSGKDGYTF. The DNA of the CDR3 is TGTGCCAGCAGCGGAAAGGATGGCTACACCTTC.

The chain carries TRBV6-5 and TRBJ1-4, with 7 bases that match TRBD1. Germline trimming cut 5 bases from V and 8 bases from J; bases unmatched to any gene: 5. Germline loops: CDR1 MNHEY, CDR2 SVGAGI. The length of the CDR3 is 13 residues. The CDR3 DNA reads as TGTGCCAGCAGTGAACACAGGGGCGAAAAACTGTTTTTT. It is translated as CASSEHRGEKLFF.

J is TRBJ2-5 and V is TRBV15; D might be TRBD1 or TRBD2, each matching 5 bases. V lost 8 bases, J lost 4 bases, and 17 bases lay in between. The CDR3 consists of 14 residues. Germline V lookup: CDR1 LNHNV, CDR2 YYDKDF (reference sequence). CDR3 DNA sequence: TGTGCCACCGCCGACAGCCCTGGAGGAGAGACCCAGTACTTC. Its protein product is CATADSPGGETQYF.

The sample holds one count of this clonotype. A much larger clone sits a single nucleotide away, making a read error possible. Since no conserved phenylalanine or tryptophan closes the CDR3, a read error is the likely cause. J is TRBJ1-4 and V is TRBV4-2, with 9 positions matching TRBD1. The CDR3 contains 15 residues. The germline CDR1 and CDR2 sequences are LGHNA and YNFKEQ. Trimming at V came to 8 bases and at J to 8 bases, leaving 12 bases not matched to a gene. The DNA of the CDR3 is TGTGCCAGCTGCACTGAAGACAGGGGGATCGAAAAACTGTTTTGT. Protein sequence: CASCTEDRGIEKLFC.

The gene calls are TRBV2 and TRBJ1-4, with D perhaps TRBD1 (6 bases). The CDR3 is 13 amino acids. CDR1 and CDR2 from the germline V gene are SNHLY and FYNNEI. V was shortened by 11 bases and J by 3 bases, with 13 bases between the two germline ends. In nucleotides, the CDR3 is TGTGCCGCAACAGGGTTGGCTAATGAAAAACTGTTTTTT. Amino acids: CAATGLANEKLFF. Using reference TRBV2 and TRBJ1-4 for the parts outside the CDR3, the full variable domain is EPEVTQTPSHQVTQMGQEVILRCVPISNHLYFYWYRQILGQKVEFLVSFYNNEISEKSEIFDDQFSVERPDGSNFTLKIRSTKLEDSAMYFCAATGLANEKLFFGSGTQLSVL.

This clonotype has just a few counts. This chain's CDR3 is CASSPDRAGELFF. The CDR3 DNA follows: TGCGCCAGCAGCCCCGACAGGGCTGGGGAGCTGTTTTTT. The V gene is TRBV5-1, the J gene TRBJ2-2; TRBD1 matches at 7 bases. The germline CDR1 and CDR2 sequences are SGHRS and YFSETQ. The junction had 5 bases not matched to a gene; V was cut back by 4 bases and J by 8 bases. The CDR3 is made up of 13 amino acids.

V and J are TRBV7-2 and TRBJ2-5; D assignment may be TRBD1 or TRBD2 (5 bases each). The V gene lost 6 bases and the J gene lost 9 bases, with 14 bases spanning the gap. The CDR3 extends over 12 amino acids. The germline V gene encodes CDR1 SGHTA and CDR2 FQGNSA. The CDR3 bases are TGTGCCAGCAGACAGATACGGGGCCCCCAGTACTTC. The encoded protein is CASRQIRGPQYF.

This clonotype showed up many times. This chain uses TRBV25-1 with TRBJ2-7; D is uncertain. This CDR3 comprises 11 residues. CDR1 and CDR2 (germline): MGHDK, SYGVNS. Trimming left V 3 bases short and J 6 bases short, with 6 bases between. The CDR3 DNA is TGTGCCAGCAGTGATTTCAGCGAGCAGTACTTC. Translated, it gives CASSDFSEQYF.

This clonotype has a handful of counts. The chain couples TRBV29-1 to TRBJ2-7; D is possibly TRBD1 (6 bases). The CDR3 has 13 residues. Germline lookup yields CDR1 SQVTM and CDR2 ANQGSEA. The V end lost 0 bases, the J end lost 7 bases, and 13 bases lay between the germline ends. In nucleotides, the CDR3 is TGCAGCGTTGAAGAGGCCAGGGGCTGGGAGCAGTACTTC. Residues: CSVEEARGWEQYF.

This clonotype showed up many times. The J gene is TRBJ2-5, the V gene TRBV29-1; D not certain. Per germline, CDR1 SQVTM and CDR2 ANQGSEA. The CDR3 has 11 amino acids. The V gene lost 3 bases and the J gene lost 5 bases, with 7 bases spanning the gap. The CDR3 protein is CSVEVGETQYF. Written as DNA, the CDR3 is TGCAGCGTTGAGGTTGGTGAGACCCAGTACTTC.

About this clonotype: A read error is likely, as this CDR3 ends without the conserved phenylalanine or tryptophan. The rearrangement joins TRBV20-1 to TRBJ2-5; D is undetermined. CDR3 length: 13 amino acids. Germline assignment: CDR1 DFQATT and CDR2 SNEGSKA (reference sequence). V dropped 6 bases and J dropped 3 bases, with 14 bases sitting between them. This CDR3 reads CSAGSEFEETQYV. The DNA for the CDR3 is TGCAGTGCGGGTTCCGAGTTCGAAGAGACCCAGTACGTC.

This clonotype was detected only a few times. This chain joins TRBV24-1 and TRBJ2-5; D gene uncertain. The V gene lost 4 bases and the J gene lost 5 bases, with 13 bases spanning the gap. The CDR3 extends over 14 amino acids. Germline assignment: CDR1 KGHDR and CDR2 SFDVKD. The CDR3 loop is CATSDSKRTETQYF. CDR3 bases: TGTGCCACCAGTGACAGTAAGAGAACGGAGACCCAGTACTTC.

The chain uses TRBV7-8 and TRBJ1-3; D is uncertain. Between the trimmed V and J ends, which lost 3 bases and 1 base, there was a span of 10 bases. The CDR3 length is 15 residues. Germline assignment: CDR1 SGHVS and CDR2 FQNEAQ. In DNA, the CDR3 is TGTGCCAGCAGCTTGGCTAAGCAGTCTGGAAACACCATATATTTT. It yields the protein CASSLAKQSGNTIYF. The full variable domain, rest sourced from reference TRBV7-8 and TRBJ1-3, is GAGVSQSPRYKVAKRGQDVALRCDPISGHVSLFWYQQALGQGPEFLTYFQNEAQLDKSGLPSDRFFAERPEGSVSTLKIQRTQQEDSAVYLCASSLAKQSGNTIYFGEGSWLTVV.

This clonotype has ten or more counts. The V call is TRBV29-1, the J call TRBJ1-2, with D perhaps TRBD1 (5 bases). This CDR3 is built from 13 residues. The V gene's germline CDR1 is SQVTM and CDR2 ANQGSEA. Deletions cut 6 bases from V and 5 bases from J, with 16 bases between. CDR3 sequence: CSVQGGPVYGYTF. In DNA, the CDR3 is TGCAGCGTCCAGGGAGGACCGGTTTATGGCTACACCTTC.

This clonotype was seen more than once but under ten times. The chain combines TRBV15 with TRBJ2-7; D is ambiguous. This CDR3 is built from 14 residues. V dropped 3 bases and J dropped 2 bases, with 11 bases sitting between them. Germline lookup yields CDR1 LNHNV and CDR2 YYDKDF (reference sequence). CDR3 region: CATSSVGSTYEQYF. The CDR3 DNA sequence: TGTGCCACCAGCAGTGTAGGTTCGACCTACGAGCAGTACTTC.

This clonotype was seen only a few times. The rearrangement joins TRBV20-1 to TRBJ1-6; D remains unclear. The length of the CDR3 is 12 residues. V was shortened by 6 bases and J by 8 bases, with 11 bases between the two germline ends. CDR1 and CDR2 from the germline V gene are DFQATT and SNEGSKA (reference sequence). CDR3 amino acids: CSATDSDSPLHF. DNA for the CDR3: TGCAGTGCCACGGATTCAGATTCACCCCTCCACTTT.

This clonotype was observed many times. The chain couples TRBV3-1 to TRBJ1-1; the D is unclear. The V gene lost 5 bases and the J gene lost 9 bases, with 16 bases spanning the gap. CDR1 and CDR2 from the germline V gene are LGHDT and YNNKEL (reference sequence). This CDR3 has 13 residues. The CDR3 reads CASSSTGQPKAFF. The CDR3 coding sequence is TGTGCCAGCAGCTCAACCGGGCAGCCTAAAGCTTTCTTT.

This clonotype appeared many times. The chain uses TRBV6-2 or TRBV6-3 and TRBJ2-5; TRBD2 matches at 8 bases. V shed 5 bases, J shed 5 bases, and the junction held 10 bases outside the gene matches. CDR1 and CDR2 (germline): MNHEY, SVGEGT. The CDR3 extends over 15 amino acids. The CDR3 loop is CASSRHQRETETQYF. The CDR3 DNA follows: TGTGCCAGCAGTCGCCACCAGCGGGAGACTGAGACCCAGTACTTC.

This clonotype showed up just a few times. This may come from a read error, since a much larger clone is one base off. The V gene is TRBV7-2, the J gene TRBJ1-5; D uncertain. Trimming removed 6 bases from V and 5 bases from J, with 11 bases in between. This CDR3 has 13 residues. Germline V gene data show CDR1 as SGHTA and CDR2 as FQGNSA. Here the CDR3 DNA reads TGTGCCAGCAGTGAAATCTGGGATCAGCCCCAGCATTTT. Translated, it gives CASSEIWDQPQHF.

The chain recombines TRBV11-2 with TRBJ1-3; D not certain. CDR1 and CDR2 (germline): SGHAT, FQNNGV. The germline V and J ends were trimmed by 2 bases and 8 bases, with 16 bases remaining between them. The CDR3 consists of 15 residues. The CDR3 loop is CASSLLGAPGHTIYF. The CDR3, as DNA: TGTGCCAGCAGCTTACTGGGAGCCCCGGGCCACACCATATATTTT. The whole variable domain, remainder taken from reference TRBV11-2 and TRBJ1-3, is EAGVAQSPRYKIIEKRQSVAFWCNPISGHATLYWYQQILGQGPKLLIQFQNNGVVDDSQLPKDRFSAERLKGVDSTLKIQPAKLEDSAVYLCASSLLGAPGHTIYFGEGSWLTVV.

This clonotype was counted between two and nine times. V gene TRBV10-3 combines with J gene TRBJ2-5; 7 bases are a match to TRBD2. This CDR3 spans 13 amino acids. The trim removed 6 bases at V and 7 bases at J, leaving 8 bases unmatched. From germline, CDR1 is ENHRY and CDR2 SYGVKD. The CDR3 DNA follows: TGTGCCATCAGAGGACTAGGCAAAGGGACCCAGTACTTC. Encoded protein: CAIRGLGKGTQYF.

CDR3 region: CASTKQDAGEKLFF. The CDR3 nucleotides are TGTGCCAGCACCAAACAGGACGCCGGCGAAAAACTGTTTTTT. This chain links TRBV7-2 with TRBJ1-4; D is possibly TRBD1 (5 bases). Germline CDR1 reads SGHTA; CDR2 reads FQGNSA. This CDR3 has 14 residues. V lost 7 bases and J 8 bases, leaving 17 bases between the germline ends.